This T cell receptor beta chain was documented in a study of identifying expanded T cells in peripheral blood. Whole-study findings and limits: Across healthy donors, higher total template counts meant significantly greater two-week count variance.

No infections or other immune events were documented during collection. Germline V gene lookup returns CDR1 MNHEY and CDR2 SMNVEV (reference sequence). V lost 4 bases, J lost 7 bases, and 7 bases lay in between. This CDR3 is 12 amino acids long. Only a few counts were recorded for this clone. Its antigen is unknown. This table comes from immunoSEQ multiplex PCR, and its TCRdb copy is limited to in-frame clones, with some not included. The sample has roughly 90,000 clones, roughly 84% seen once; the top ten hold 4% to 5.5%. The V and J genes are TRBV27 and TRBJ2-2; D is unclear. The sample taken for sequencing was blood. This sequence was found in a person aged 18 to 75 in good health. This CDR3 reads CASSSVSGELFF. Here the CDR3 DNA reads TGTGCCAGCAGTTCCGTTAGCGGGGAGCTGTTTTTT.